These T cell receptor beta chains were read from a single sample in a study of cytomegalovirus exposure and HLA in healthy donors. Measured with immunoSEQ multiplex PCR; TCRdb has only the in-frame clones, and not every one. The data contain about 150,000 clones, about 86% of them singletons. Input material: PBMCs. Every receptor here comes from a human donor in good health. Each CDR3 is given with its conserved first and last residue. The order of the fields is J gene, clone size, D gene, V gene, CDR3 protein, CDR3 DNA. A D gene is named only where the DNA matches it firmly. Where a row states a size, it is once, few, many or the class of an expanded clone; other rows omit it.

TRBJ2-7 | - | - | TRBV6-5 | CASTERGNSYEQYF | TGTGCCAGCACCGAAAGAGGGAACTCCTACGAGCAGTACTTC
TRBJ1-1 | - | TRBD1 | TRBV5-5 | CASSFTGGHDTEAFF | TGTGCCAGCAGCTTTACAGGGGGGCATGACACTGAAGCTTTCTTT
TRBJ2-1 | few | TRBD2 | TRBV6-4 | CASSESGGGSYNEQFF | TGTGCCAGCAGTGAGTCCGGCGGGGGGTCCTACAATGAGCAGTTCTTC
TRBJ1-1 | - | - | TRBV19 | CASSIRPQAMNTEAFF | TGTGCCAGTAGTATACGGCCACAGGCCATGAACACTGAAGCTTTCTTT
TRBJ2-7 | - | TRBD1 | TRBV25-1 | CASSERGQDPVYEQYF | TGTGCCAGCAGTGAAAGGGGGCAGGATCCGGTCTACGAGCAGTACTTC
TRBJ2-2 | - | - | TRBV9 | CASSVVVSAGELFF | TGTGCCAGCAGCGTAGTAGTTTCCGCCGGGGAGCTGTTTTTT
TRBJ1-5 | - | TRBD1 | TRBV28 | CASSLDRVIQPQHF | TGTGCCAGCAGTTTGGACAGGGTTATTCAGCCCCAGCATTTT
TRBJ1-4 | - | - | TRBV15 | CATSRDRPGRNEKLFF | TGTGCCACCAGCAGAGATCGTCCAGGGAGGAATGAAAAACTGTTTTTT
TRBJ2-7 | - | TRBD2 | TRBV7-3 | CASSLIAGGSYEQYF | TGTGCCAGCAGCTTAATAGCGGGGGGGAGCTACGAGCAGTACTTC
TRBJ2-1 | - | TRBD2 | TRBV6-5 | CASSYKLAGHYNEQFF | TGTGCCAGCAGTTACAAGCTAGCGGGGCACTACAATGAGCAGTTCTTC
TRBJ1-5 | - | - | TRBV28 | CASRRPGAEQPQHF | TGTGCCAGCAGAAGACCAGGGGCGGAGCAGCCCCAGCATTTT
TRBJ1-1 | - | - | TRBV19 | CASSPGTKDTEAFF | TGTGCCAGTAGTCCAGGCACCAAGGACACTGAAGCTTTCTTT
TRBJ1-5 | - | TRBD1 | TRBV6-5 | CASSRTGAGQPQHF | TGTGCCAGCAGCCGGACAGGGGCTGGTCAGCCCCAGCATTTT
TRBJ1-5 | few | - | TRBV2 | CASRVSGFSNQPQHF | TGTGCCAGCAGGGTATCAGGGTTCAGCAATCAGCCCCAGCATTTT
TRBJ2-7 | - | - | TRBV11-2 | CASSATSGNEQYF | TGTGCCAGCAGCGCAACCTCAGGGAACGAGCAGTACTTC
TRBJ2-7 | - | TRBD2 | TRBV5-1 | CASSLVASGSGVYEQYF | TGCGCCAGCAGCTTGGTAGCTAGCGGGAGCGGGGTCTACGAGCAGTACTTC
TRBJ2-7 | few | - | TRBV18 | CASSPARNEQYF | TGTGCCAGCTCACCAGCGCGTAACGAGCAGTACTTC
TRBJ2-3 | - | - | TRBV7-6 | CASSIGGQDGTQYF | TGTGCCAGCAGCATAGGGGGGCAAGACGGTACGCAGTATTTT
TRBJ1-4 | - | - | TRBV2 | CASSIREAEKLFF | TGTGCCAGCAGTATTCGGGAAGCTGAAAAACTGTTTTTT
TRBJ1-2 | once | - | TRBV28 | CASSYGPENYGYTF | TGTGCCAGCAGTTATGGCCCGGAGAATTATGGCTACACCTTC
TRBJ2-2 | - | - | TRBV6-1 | CASSDWQRFGELFF | TGTGCCAGCAGTGATTGGCAGAGGTTCGGGGAGCTGTTTTTT
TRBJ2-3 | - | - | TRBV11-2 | CASSLGLSTDTQYF | TGTGCCAGCAGCCTGGGACTCTCCACAGATACGCAGTATTTT
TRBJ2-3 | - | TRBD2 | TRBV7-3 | CASSSRERGNTDTQYF | TGTGCCAGCAGCTCCCGGGAGCGGGGTAACACAGATACGCAGTATTTT
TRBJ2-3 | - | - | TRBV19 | CASSLADTQYF | TGTGCCAGTAGTCTCGCAGATACGCAGTATTTT